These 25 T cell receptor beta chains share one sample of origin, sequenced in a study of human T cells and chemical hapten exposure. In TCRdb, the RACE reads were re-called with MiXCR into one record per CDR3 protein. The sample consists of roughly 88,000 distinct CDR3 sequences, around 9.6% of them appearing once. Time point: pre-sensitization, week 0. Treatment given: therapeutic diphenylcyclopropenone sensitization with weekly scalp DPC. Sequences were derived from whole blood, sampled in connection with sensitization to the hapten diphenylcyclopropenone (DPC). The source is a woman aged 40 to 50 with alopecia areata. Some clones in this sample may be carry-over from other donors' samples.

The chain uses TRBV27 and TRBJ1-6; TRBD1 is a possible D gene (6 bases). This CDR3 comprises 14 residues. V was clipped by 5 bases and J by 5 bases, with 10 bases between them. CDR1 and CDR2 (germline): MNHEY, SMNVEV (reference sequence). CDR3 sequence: CASSPQGHNSPLHF. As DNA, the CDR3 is TGTGCCAGCAGTCCACAGGGTCATAATTCACCCCTCCACTTT.

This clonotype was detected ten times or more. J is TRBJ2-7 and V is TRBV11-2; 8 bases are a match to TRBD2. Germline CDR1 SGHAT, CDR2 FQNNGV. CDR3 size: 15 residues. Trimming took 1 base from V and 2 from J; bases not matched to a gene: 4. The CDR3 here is CASSLALAGTYEQYF. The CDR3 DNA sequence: TGTGCCAGCAGCTTAGCGCTAGCGGGTACCTACGAGCAGTACTTC.

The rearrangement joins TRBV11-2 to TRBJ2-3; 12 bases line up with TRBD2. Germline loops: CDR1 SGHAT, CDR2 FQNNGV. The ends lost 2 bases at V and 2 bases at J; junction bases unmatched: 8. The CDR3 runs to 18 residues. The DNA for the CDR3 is TGTGCCAGCAGCTTACTAGCGGGGGGGCCATACTTCACAGATACGCAGTATTTT. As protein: CASSLLAGGPYFTDTQYF.

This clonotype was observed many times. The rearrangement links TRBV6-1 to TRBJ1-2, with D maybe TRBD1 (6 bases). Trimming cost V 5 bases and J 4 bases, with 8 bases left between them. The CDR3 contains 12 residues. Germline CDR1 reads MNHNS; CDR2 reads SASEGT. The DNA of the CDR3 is TGTGCCAGCAGTTCGGGGGCCTATGGCTACACCTTC. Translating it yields CASSSGAYGYTF.

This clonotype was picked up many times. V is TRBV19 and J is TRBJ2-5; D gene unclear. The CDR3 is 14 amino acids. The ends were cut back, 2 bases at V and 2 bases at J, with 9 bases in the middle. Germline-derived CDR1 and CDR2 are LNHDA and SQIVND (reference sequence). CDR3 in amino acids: CASSIWQAQETQYF. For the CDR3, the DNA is TGTGCCAGTAGTATATGGCAAGCGCAAGAGACCCAGTACTTC.

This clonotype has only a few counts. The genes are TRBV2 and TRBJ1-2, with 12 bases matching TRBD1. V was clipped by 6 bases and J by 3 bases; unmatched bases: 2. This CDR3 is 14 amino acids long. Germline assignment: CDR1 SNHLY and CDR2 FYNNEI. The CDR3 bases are TGTGCCAGCAGGGGGACAGGGGGCTACTATGGCTACACCTTC. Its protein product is CASRGTGGYYGYTF.

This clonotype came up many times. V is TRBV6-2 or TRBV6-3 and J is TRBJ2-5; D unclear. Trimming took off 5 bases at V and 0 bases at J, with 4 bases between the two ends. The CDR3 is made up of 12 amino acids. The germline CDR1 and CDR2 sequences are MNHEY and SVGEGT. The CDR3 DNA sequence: TGTGCCAGCAGTCGGGACCAAGAGACCCAGTACTTC. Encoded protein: CASSRDQETQYF.

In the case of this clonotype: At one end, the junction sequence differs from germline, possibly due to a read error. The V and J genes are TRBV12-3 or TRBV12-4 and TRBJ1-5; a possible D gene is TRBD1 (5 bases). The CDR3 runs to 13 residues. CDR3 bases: TGTGCCAGCAGTTTACGGGGCAATCAGCCCCAGCTTTTT. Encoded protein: CASSLRGNQPQLF.

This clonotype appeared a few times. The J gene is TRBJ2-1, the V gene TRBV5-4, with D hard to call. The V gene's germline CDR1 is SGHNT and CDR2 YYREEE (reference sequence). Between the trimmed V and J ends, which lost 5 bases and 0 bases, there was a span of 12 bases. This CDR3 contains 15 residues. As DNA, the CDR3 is TGTGCCAGCAGTTCGAGCGTTTTCTCCTACAATGAGCAGTTCTTC. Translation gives CASSSSVFSYNEQFF.

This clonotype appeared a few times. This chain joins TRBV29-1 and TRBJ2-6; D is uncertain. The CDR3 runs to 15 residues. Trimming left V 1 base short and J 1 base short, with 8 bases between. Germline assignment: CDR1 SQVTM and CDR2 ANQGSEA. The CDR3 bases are TGCAGCGTTGAAGGGGCGGATTCTGGGGCCAACGTCCTGACTTTC. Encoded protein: CSVEGADSGANVLTF.

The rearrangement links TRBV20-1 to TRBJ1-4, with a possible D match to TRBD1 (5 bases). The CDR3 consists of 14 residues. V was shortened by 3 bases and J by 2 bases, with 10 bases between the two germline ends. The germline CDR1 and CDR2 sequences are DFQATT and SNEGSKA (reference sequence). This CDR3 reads CSARAGSTNEKLFF. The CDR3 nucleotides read TGCAGTGCTAGGGCAGGGTCCACTAATGAAAAACTGTTTTTT.

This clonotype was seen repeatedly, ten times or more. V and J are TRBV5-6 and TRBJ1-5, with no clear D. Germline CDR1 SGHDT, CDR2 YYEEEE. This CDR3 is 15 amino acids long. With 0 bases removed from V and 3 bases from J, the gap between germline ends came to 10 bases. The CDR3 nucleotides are TGTGCCAGCAGCTTGGGCAGCGTCTTCAATCAGCCCCAGCATTTT. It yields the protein CASSLGSVFNQPQHF.

The CDR3 sequence: CASSQTGLNTEAFF. The CDR3 DNA follows: TGTGCCAGCAGCCAGACAGGACTGAACACTGAAGCTTTCTTT. The chain links TRBV3-1 to TRBJ1-1, with D maybe TRBD1 (6 bases). Trimming removed 3 bases at V and 0 bases at J, with 8 bases between. The germline V gene encodes CDR1 LGHDT and CDR2 YNNKEL (reference sequence). This CDR3 has 14 residues.

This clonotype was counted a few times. CDR3 nucleotides: TGCAGCGTTGGGGGTGGAGGCAATCAGCCCCAGCATTTT. This gives the protein CSVGGGGNQPQHF. V gene TRBV29-1 combines with J gene TRBJ1-5; D remains unclear. This CDR3 is built from 13 residues. Trimming took 4 bases from V and 2 from J, leaving 9 bases between them. Germline CDR1 is SQVTM and CDR2 is ANQGSEA.

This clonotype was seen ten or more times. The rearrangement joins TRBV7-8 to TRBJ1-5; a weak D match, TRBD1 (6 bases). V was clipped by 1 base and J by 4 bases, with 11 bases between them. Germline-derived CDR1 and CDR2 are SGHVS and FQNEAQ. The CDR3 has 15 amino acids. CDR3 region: CASSLGQGFNQPQHF. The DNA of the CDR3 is TGTGCCAGCAGCTTAGGTCAGGGGTTTAATCAGCCCCAGCATTTT.

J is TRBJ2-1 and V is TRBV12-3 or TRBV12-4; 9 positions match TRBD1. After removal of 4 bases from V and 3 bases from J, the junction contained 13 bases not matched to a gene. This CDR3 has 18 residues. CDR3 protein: CASSSTPAGTGIYNEQFF. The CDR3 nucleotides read TGTGCCAGCAGTTCAACCCCCGCCGGGACAGGGATCTACAATGAGCAGTTCTTC.

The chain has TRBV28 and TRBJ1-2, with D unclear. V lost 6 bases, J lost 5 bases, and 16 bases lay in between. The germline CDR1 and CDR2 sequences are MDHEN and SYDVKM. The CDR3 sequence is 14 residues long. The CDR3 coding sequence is TGTGCCAGCAGGCTTAAGGGCCGGGGATATGGCTACACCTTC. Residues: CASRLKGRGYGYTF.

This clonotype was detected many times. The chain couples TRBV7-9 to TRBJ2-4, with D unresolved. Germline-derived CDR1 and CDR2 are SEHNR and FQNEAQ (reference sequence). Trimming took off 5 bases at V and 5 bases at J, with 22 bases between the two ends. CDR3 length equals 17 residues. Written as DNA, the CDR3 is TGTGCCAGCAGCCCACGGCCCTCCTCTCCTGGGGAAAACATTCAGTACTTC. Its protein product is CASSPRPSSPGENIQYF.

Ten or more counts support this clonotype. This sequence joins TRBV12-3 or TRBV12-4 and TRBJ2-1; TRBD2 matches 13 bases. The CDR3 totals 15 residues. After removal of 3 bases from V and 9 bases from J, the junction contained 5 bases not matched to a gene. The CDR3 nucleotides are TGTGCCAGCAGTTTCGGACTAGCGGGGGCAGGTGAGCAGTTCTTC. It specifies CASSFGLAGAGEQFF.

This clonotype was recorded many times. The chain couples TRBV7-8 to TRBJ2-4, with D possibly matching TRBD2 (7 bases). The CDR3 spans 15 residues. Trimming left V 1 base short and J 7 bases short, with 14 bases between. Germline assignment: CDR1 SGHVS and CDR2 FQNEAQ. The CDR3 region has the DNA TGTGCCAGCAGCTTAGAAGGGGGGGATATGAACATTCAGTACTTC. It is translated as CASSLEGGDMNIQYF.

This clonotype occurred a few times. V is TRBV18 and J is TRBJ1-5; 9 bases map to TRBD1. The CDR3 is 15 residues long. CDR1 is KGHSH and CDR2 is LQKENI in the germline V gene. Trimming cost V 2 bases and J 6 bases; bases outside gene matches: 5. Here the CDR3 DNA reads TGTGCCAGCTCACCAGGAACAGGGGGCTTTCAGCCCCAGCATTTT. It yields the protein CASSPGTGGFQPQHF.

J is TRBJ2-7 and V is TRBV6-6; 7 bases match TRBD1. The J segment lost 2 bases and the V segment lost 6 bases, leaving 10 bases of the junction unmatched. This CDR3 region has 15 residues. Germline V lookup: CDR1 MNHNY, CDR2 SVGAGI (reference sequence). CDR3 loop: CASSPDRDRPYEQYF. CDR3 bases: TGTGCCAGCAGCCCCGACAGGGATCGGCCCTACGAGCAGTACTTC.

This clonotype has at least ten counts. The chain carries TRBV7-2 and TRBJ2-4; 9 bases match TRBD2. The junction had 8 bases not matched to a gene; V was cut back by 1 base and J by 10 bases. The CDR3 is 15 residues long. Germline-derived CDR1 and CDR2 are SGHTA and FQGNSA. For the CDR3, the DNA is TGTGCCAGCAGCTTAGACCAGCGGGGGGCATCTATTCAGTACTTC. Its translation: CASSLDQRGASIQYF. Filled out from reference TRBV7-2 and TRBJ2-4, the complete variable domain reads GAGVSQSPSNKVTEKGKDVELRCDPISGHTALYWYRQSLGQGLEFLIYFQGNSAPDKSGLPSDRFSAERTGGSVSTLTIQRTQQEDSAVYLCASSLDQRGASIQYFGAGTRLSVL.

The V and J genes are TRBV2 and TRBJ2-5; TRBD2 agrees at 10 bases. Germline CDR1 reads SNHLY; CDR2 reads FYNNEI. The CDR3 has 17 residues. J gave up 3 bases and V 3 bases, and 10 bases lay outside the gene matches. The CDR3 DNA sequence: TGTGCCAGCAGTGAGAGGTGGTTAGCGGGGGGCAAAGAGACCCAGTACTTC. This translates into CASSERWLAGGKETQYF.

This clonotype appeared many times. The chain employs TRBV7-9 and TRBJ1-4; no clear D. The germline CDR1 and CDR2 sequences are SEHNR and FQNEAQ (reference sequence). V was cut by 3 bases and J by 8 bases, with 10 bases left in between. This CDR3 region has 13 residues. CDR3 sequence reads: CASSFSLGEKLFF. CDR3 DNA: TGTGCCAGCAGCTTTTCCTTGGGGGAAAAACTGTTTTTT.